Following are 26 T cell receptor beta chains from one sample sequenced in a study of blood T cell repertoires in COVID-19. Sequenced by immunoSEQ multiplex PCR; TCRdb stores in-frame clones only, minus some. The profile covers some 99,000 clones, with over 70% appearing a single time and roughly 10% taken by the ten largest. Specimen: peripheral blood. All receptors come from a woman over 75 with acute or convalescent COVID-19.

The V and J genes are TRBV6-6 and TRBJ1-3, with TRBD1 matching 7 bases. The germline V gene encodes CDR1 MNHNY and CDR2 SVGAGI (reference sequence). The junction had 8 bases not matched to a gene; V was cut back by 5 bases and J by 4 bases. The length of the CDR3 is 15 residues. The CDR3 loop is CASSRSTGRGNTIYF. The CDR3 nucleotides read TGTGCCAGCAGTCGATCGACAGGGAGAGGAAACACCATATATTTT.

The rearrangement uses TRBV24-1 and TRBJ1-2; D remains ambiguous. Germline CDR1 is KGHDR and CDR2 is SFDVKD. V was trimmed by 3 bases and J by 8 bases, leaving 12 bases between them. The CDR3 contains 13 residues. CDR3 bases: TGTGCCACCAGTGATCCCGGGATCGGCGGCTACACCTTC. This sequence encodes CATSDPGIGGYTF.

The chain carries TRBV15 and TRBJ2-3, with D possibly being TRBD2 (6 bases). V gave up 0 bases and J gave up 4 bases, with 11 bases separating them. This CDR3 is 15 amino acids long. From germline, CDR1 is LNHNV and CDR2 YYDKDF (reference sequence). The DNA of the CDR3 is TGTGCCACCAGCAGAGATCGAGTAGCGGCAGATACGCAGTATTTT. Amino acid sequence: CATSRDRVAADTQYF.

The chain combines TRBV4-2 with TRBJ1-6; D is undetermined. CDR3 size: 18 residues. Germline V gene data show CDR1 as LGHNA and CDR2 as YNFKEQ. Trimming cost V 2 bases and J 10 bases, with 24 bases left between them. The CDR3 reads CASSQYDIRERAGSPLHF. CDR3 in DNA: TGTGCCAGCAGCCAATACGATATCCGGGAACGGGCAGGATCACCCCTCCACTTT.

This clone turned up a few times. J is TRBJ1-1 and V is TRBV27, with unresolved D. V was trimmed by 3 bases and J by 1 base, leaving 6 bases between them. This CDR3 comprises 13 residues. Germline V gives CDR1 MNHEY, CDR2 SMNVEV (reference sequence). This chain's CDR3 is CASSFDKNTEAFF. The CDR3 DNA follows: TGTGCCAGCAGTTTTGACAAGAACACTGAAGCTTTCTTT.

The CDR3 is CASSPLQGQSNYGYTF. The CDR3 bases are TGTGCCAGCTCACCACTTCAGGGACAGTCTAACTATGGCTACACCTTC. The rearrangement uses TRBV18 and TRBJ1-2, with 7 bases lining up with TRBD1. The CDR3 has 16 residues. With 1 base clipped from V and 0 bases from J, the junction kept 5 bases outside the gene matches. In germline, CDR1 is KGHSH, CDR2 LQKENI. The full variable domain, completed using reference TRBV18 and TRBJ1-2, is NAGVMQNPRHLVRRRGQEARLRCSPMKGHSHVYWYRQLPEEGLKFMVYLQKENIIDESGMPKERFSAEFPKEGPSILRIQQVVRGDSAAYFCASSPLQGQSNYGYTFGSGTRLTVV.

This clone was counted once. The chain couples TRBV7-9 to TRBJ2-7; possible D gene TRBD1, 5 bases. V was shortened by 5 bases and J by 7 bases, with 21 bases between the two germline ends. CDR3 length equals 15 residues. Looked up from germline, CDR1 is SEHNR and CDR2 is FQNEAQ (reference sequence). The CDR3 is CASSPTGRSLGEQYF. The CDR3 nucleotides read TGTGCCAGCAGCCCCACAGGCCGGTCCCTCGGGGAGCAGTACTTC.

The table lists this clone with a few counts. The V and J genes are TRBV18 and TRBJ2-2, with TRBD1 as a possible D gene (6 bases). This CDR3 region has 16 residues. In germline, CDR1 is KGHSH, CDR2 LQKENI. V was cut by 4 bases and J by 0 bases, with 12 bases left in between. The CDR3 nucleotides read TGTGCCAGCTCACGGGGGCGCAGCTCGAACACCGGGGAGCTGTTTTTT. Protein sequence: CASSRGRSSNTGELFF.

V is TRBV7-2 and J is TRBJ1-3; TRBD1 is a possible D gene (6 bases). CDR3 size: 17 residues. V was clipped by 1 base and J by 2 bases, with 15 bases between them. Per germline, CDR1 SGHTA and CDR2 FQGNSA. The CDR3 loop reads CASSLVTGGPTGNTIYF. The CDR3 DNA is TGTGCCAGCAGCTTAGTTACGGGGGGCCCGACTGGAAACACCATATATTTT.

The rearrangement uses TRBV28 and TRBJ1-4, with 10 bases identical to TRBD1. CDR1 is MDHEN, CDR2 SYDVKM, per germline. The CDR3 is 17 amino acids. The ends lost 5 bases at V and 7 bases at J; junction bases unmatched: 13. CDR3 sequence reads: CASSNPQPGQGSEKLFF. The CDR3 nucleotides read TGTGCCAGCAGTAATCCCCAGCCGGGACAGGGGAGTGAAAAACTGTTTTTT. Looking up the rest from reference TRBV28 and TRBJ1-4 gives the full variable domain: DVKVTQSSRYLVKRTGEKVFLECVQDMDHENMFWYRQDPGLGLRLIYFSYDVKMKEKGDIPEGYSVSREKKERFSLILESASTNQTSMYLCASSNPQPGQGSEKLFFGSGTQLSVL.

The chain uses TRBV7-2 and TRBJ2-1; D gene unclear. V was shortened by 2 bases and J by 6 bases, with 5 bases between the two germline ends. The CDR3 contains 12 residues. The germline V gene encodes CDR1 SGHTA and CDR2 FQGNSA. CDR3 loop: CASSLYGNEQFF. Here the CDR3 DNA reads TGTGCCAGCAGCTTATACGGCAATGAGCAGTTCTTC.

V gene TRBV28 combines with J gene TRBJ2-2; TRBD2 matches 8 bases. The germline gives CDR1 MDHEN, CDR2 SYDVKM. CDR3 size: 16 residues. V shed 5 bases, J shed 4 bases, and the junction held 9 bases outside the gene matches. The CDR3 region has the DNA TGTGCCAGCAGTGCGGGAGGAGGGACGGGCACCGGGGAGCTGTTTTTT. The encoded protein is CASSAGGGTGTGELFF.

V gene TRBV2 combines with J gene TRBJ1-2; 7 bases agree with TRBD1. The CDR3 runs to 14 residues. J gave up 0 bases and V 7 bases, and 5 bases lay outside the gene matches. The V gene's germline CDR1 is SNHLY and CDR2 FYNNEI. CDR3 loop: CASIGQVSNYGYTF. CDR3 nucleotides: TGTGCCAGCATCGGACAGGTCTCTAACTATGGCTACACCTTC.

This clone was seen a single time. CDR3 sequence reads: CASSGGGGFNYGYTF. The CDR3, as DNA: TGTGCCAGCAGCGGTGGAGGGGGCTTTAACTATGGCTACACCTTC. The chain links TRBV9 to TRBJ1-2; 7 bases are shared with TRBD1. The CDR3 extends over 15 amino acids. Germline CDR1 and CDR2: SGDLS and YYNGEE. The junction had 6 bases not matched to a gene; V was cut back by 3 bases and J by 1 base.

V and J are TRBV5-1 and TRBJ1-6; 10 bases match TRBD1. CDR3 length equals 14 residues. The V gene end was trimmed by 5 bases and the J gene end by 10 bases; junction bases not matched to a gene: 6. Germline CDR1 reads SGHRS; CDR2 reads YFSETQ. CDR3 DNA sequence: TGCGCCAGCAGAACGGACAGGGGGAGATCACCCCTCCACTTT. This encodes CASRTDRGRSPLHF.

The chain employs TRBV19 and TRBJ2-5, with 9 bases fitting TRBD2. The germline V gene has CDR1 LNHDA and CDR2 SQIVND (reference sequence). Trimming took 5 bases from V and 5 from J; bases not matched to a gene: 6. The CDR3 consists of 14 residues. The CDR3 nucleotides are TGTGCCAGTAGTCTCGGGACTAGCCCGGAGACCCAGTACTTC. Translating it yields CASSLGTSPETQYF.

The V call is TRBV28, the J call TRBJ1-2; no firm D call. The V end lost 4 bases, the J end lost 8 bases, and 8 bases lay between the germline ends. The CDR3 totals 11 residues. CDR1 and CDR2 (germline): MDHEN, SYDVKM. The CDR3 DNA reads TGTGCCAGCAGTTCAAAAACAGGCTACACCTTC. Encoded protein: CASSSKTGYTF.

The gene calls are TRBV5-4 and TRBJ1-6; D unresolved. Germline V gene sequence: CDR1 SGHNT, CDR2 YYREEE (reference sequence). V was cut by 3 bases and J by 3 bases, with 13 bases left in between. The CDR3 covers 16 residues. The CDR3, as DNA: TGTGCCAGCAGCTCTGGCGGGGAGAGCTATAATTCACCCCTCCACTTT. Its protein is CASSSGGESYNSPLHF.

The chain has TRBV19 and TRBJ1-1; D gene unclear. The CDR3 is made up of 12 amino acids. Germline loops: CDR1 LNHDA, CDR2 SQIVND (reference sequence). V lost 9 bases, J lost 3 bases, and 11 bases lay in between. The CDR3 loop is CASRSEYTEAFF. The CDR3 DNA sequence: TGTGCCAGCCGATCGGAGTACACTGAAGCTTTCTTT.

The V gene is TRBV28, the J gene TRBJ1-4; tentatively, D is TRBD1 (5 bases). V was cut by 6 bases and J by 2 bases, with 16 bases left in between. The CDR3 is 16 residues long. Per the germline V gene, CDR1 is MDHEN and CDR2 is SYDVKM. The CDR3 DNA reads as TGTGCCAGCAGACAGGACCCCCCTGGCACTAATGAAAAACTGTTTTTT. Amino acids: CASRQDPPGTNEKLFF.

The V gene is TRBV28, the J gene TRBJ1-1, with 8 bases matching TRBD1. There are 16 residues in the CDR3. Germline CDR1 MDHEN, CDR2 SYDVKM. Germline trimming cut 7 bases from V and 0 bases from J; bases unmatched to any gene: 10. The CDR3 is CASILLGQGMNTEAFF. CDR3 DNA: TGTGCCAGCATCCTCTTAGGACAGGGAATGAACACTGAAGCTTTCTTT.

The V call is TRBV18, the J call TRBJ1-6; D is possibly TRBD1 (5 bases). The ends were cut back, 8 bases at V and 5 bases at J, with 16 bases in the middle. Germline V gene lookup returns CDR1 KGHSH and CDR2 LQKENI. The CDR3 is made up of 15 amino acids. CDR3 sequence reads: CASRSGVRDNSPLHF. The CDR3 nucleotides read TGTGCCAGCCGCTCGGGGGTCCGAGATAATTCACCCCTCCACTTT.

V usage is TRBV28 and J usage is TRBJ1-2; D unclear. Germline CDR1 and CDR2: MDHEN and SYDVKM. The ends were cut back, 5 bases at V and 1 base at J, with 11 bases in the middle. There are 14 residues in the CDR3. CDR3 protein: CASSPPFVNYGYTF. The DNA for the CDR3 is TGTGCCAGCAGTCCTCCTTTCGTTAACTATGGCTACACCTTC.

This clone was seen a few times. This chain joins TRBV27 and TRBJ1-2, with 10 bases lining up with TRBD1. From germline, CDR1 is MNHEY and CDR2 SMNVEV (reference sequence). This CDR3 contains 17 residues. Losses at the gene ends were 4 bases for V and 4 bases for J; bases not matched to a gene: 12. CDR3 sequence reads: CASSSNPADRGSYGYTF. CDR3 coding DNA: TGTGCCAGCAGTTCAAACCCGGCGGACAGGGGGTCCTATGGCTACACCTTC.

The chain couples TRBV2 to TRBJ1-1, with no clear D. V was shortened by 4 bases and J by 4 bases, with 13 bases between the two germline ends. Germline CDR1 and CDR2: SNHLY and FYNNEI. The CDR3 has 14 amino acids. The CDR3, as DNA: TGTGCCAGCAGTGGGGATTCGGGAGGCACTGAAGCTTTCTTT. This sequence encodes CASSGDSGGTEAFF.

The chain has TRBV5-4 and TRBJ2-5, with 10 bases matching TRBD2. This CDR3 is 15 amino acids long. After removal of 4 bases from V and 4 bases from J, the junction contained 7 bases not matched to a gene. CDR1 and CDR2 from the germline V gene are SGHNT and YYREEE (reference sequence). This CDR3 reads CASSQEAGGRETQYF. Here the CDR3 DNA reads TGTGCCAGCAGCCAAGAAGCGGGGGGGCGAGAGACCCAGTACTTC.